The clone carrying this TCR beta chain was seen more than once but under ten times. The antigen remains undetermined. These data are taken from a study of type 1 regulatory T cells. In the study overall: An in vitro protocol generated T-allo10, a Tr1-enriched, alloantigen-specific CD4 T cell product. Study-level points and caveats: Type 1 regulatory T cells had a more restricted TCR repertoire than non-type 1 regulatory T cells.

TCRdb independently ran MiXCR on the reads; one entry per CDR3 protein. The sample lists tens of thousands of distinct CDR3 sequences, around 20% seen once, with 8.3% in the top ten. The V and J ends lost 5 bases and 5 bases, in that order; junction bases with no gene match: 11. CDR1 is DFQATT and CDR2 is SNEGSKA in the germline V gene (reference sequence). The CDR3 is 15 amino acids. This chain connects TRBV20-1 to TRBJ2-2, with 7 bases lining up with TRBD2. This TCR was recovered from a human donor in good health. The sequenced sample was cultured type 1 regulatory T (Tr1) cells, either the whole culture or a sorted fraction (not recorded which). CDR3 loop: CSAPRASGITGELFF. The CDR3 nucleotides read TGCAGTGCTCCCCGGGCCAGCGGGATTACCGGGGAGCTGTTTTTT.